The rows below give T cell receptor beta chains drawn from one sample of a study of control samples from healthy donors and cancer patients. Repertoires were generated with immunoSEQ multiplex PCR, while TCRdb's copy carries only in-frame clones and drops some. The repertoire holds around 150,000 clones, approximately 86% seen once, with roughly 1.7% in the top ten. The sample comprised blood. These receptors were obtained from a man aged 18 to 30 in good health. Each CDR3 is given with its conserved first and last residue. D genes are given only for firm matches. The size entry is marked missing in some rows and otherwise reads once, few, many or a size class.

v_call: TRBV16
d_call: -
j_call: TRBJ2-2
clone_size: -
cdr3_nt: TGTGCCAGCAGCCAATTTACCCCCGGGGAGCTGTTTTTT
cdr3_aa: CASSQFTPGELFF

v_call: TRBV28
d_call: -
j_call: TRBJ2-3
clone_size: -
cdr3_nt: TGTGCCAGCATGGGACACGACACAGATACGCAGTATTTT
cdr3_aa: CASMGHDTDTQYF

v_call: TRBV6-5
d_call: -
j_call: TRBJ1-5
clone_size: -
cdr3_nt: TGTGCCAGCAGTCCGAGGGACGGGAATCAGCCCCAGCATTTT
cdr3_aa: CASSPRDGNQPQHF

v_call: TRBV6-6
d_call: TRBD1
j_call: TRBJ2-4
clone_size: -
cdr3_nt: TGTGCCAGCAGTTCCCGGGACAGGGTGGAAAACATTCAGTACTTC
cdr3_aa: CASSSRDRVENIQYF

v_call: TRBV9
d_call: TRBD1
j_call: TRBJ2-2
clone_size: few
cdr3_nt: TGTGCCAGCAGCCCCGGGACAGGGAACACCGGGGAGCTGTTTTTT
cdr3_aa: CASSPGTGNTGELFF

v_call: TRBV4-1
d_call: TRBD1
j_call: TRBJ1-2
clone_size: -
cdr3_nt: TGCGCCAGCAGCCAAGAGAACAGGGGATATGGCTACACCTTC
cdr3_aa: CASSQENRGYGYTF

v_call: TRBV7-3
d_call: -
j_call: TRBJ2-2
clone_size: -
cdr3_nt: TGTGCCAGCAGCCAGGAGGGGGGTGCGAACACCGGGGAGCTGTTTTTT
cdr3_aa: CASSQEGGANTGELFF

v_call: TRBV5-4
d_call: -
j_call: TRBJ2-2
clone_size: -
cdr3_nt: TGTGCCAGCAGTCCCCGGACACCGGACGGGGAGCTGTTTTTT
cdr3_aa: CASSPRTPDGELFF

v_call: TRBV2
d_call: TRBD1
j_call: TRBJ1-5
clone_size: -
cdr3_nt: TGTGCCAGCAGTACGCGTGACAGGGGAATTCAGCCCCAGCATTTT
cdr3_aa: CASSTRDRGIQPQHF

v_call: TRBV15
d_call: TRBD1
j_call: TRBJ2-3
clone_size: -
cdr3_nt: TGTGCCACCAGCAGAGAAAGGGGACAGGGACCAGATACGCAGTATTTT
cdr3_aa: CATSRERGQGPDTQYF

v_call: TRBV4-2
d_call: -
j_call: TRBJ1-2
clone_size: -
cdr3_nt: TGTGCCAGCAGCCAAGATTCGACTATCCAGAACTATGGCTACACCTTC
cdr3_aa: CASSQDSTIQNYGYTF

v_call: TRBV28
d_call: TRBD2
j_call: TRBJ2-5
clone_size: -
cdr3_nt: TGTGCCAGCAGTTCCTCGGACAGCGGGGGGGAAGAGACCCAGTACTTC
cdr3_aa: CASSSSDSGGEETQYF

v_call: TRBV9
d_call: -
j_call: TRBJ1-4
clone_size: once
cdr3_nt: TGTGCCAGCAGCGTAGGCTTTAATGAAAAACTGTTTTTT
cdr3_aa: CASSVGFNEKLFF

v_call: TRBV7-9
d_call: TRBD2
j_call: TRBJ2-5
clone_size: -
cdr3_nt: TGTGCCAGCAGCCCCGGACTAGCCCAGACCCAGTACTTC
cdr3_aa: CASSPGLAQTQYF

v_call: TRBV5-1
d_call: -
j_call: TRBJ2-3
clone_size: -
cdr3_nt: TGCGCCAGCAGCTTGGAAGGGTCCTCCACAGATACGCAGTATTTT
cdr3_aa: CASSLEGSSTDTQYF

v_call: TRBV3-1/TRBV3-2
d_call: -
j_call: TRBJ2-7
clone_size: -
cdr3_nt: TGTGCCAGCAGCCAGCTTTACGAGCAGTACTTC
cdr3_aa: CASSQLYEQYF

v_call: TRBV4-2
d_call: -
j_call: TRBJ1-1
clone_size: -
cdr3_nt: TGTGCCAGCAGCCAAGATCAGGCAGGAATGAACACTGAAGCTTTCTTT
cdr3_aa: CASSQDQAGMNTEAFF

v_call: TRBV28
d_call: -
j_call: TRBJ2-7
clone_size: few
cdr3_nt: TGTGCCAGCAGTGCGCGGACGGGGCACGTATACGAGCAGTACTTC
cdr3_aa: CASSARTGHVYEQYF

v_call: TRBV4-3
d_call: -
j_call: TRBJ2-7
clone_size: once
cdr3_nt: TGCGCCAGCAGCCAAGACGGGACTCCCCGTGAAGGTTACGAGCAGTACTTC
cdr3_aa: CASSQDGTPREGYEQYF

v_call: TRBV2
d_call: -
j_call: TRBJ2-5
clone_size: once
cdr3_nt: TGTGCCAGCAGTGAAATGCGGGAGACCCAGTACTTC
cdr3_aa: CASSEMRETQYF

v_call: TRBV7-2
d_call: -
j_call: TRBJ2-2
clone_size: -
cdr3_nt: TGTGCCAGCAGCTCGCGACAGAGGGAAAACACCGGGGAGCTGTTTTTT
cdr3_aa: CASSSRQRENTGELFF

v_call: TRBV19
d_call: -
j_call: TRBJ1-1
clone_size: -
cdr3_nt: TGTGCCAGTAGTATACCCGGTTTGCCGAACACTGAAGCTTTCTTT
cdr3_aa: CASSIPGLPNTEAFF

v_call: TRBV5-1
d_call: TRBD2
j_call: TRBJ2-7
clone_size: -
cdr3_nt: TGCGCCAGCAGCTGGGGGGGTACCTCCTACGAGCAGTACTTC
cdr3_aa: CASSWGGTSYEQYF

v_call: TRBV9
d_call: TRBD1
j_call: TRBJ1-4
clone_size: -
cdr3_nt: TGTGCCAGCAGCGTTGGGACAGTAAGCCATTCAACTAATGAAAAACTGTTTTTT
cdr3_aa: CASSVGTVSHSTNEKLFF

v_call: TRBV7-2
d_call: -
j_call: TRBJ1-6
clone_size: few
cdr3_nt: TGTGCCAGCAGCCAAGGGGGGAGACGAGAATCACCCCTCCACTTT
cdr3_aa: CASSQGGRRESPLHF

v_call: TRBV6-5
d_call: -
j_call: TRBJ1-6
clone_size: -
cdr3_nt: TGTGCCAGCAGTTACTCAGTGGCCGGGGGAATACCCCTCCACTTT
cdr3_aa: CASSYSVAGGIPLHF

v_call: TRBV6-4
d_call: TRBD2
j_call: TRBJ2-3
clone_size: few
cdr3_nt: TGTGCCAGCAGTGACTCGACTAGCGGGGGGGCAGATACGCAGTATTTT
cdr3_aa: CASSDSTSGGADTQYF

v_call: TRBV7-9
d_call: TRBD2
j_call: TRBJ2-1
clone_size: -
cdr3_nt: TGTGCCAGCAGCTTACTAGCGGGGTTCTACAATGAGCAGTTCTTC
cdr3_aa: CASSLLAGFYNEQFF

v_call: TRBV7-2
d_call: TRBD2
j_call: TRBJ2-7
clone_size: -
cdr3_nt: TGTGCCAGCAGCCCGCGGACTAGCGGGGCGCAGTACTTC
cdr3_aa: CASSPRTSGAQYF

v_call: TRBV6-6
d_call: TRBD1
j_call: TRBJ2-7
clone_size: -
cdr3_nt: TGTGCCAGCAGTTTCTCCAAGGAGACAGGGGATTACGAGCAGTACTTC
cdr3_aa: CASSFSKETGDYEQYF

v_call: TRBV19
d_call: -
j_call: TRBJ2-7
clone_size: -
cdr3_nt: TGTGCCAGTAGTTCCTTCCAGGGGTCGGGGTCCTACGAGCAGTACTTC
cdr3_aa: CASSSFQGSGSYEQYF

v_call: TRBV18
d_call: TRBD1
j_call: TRBJ1-4
clone_size: -
cdr3_nt: TGTGCCAGCTCACCGTCTCACAGGGGTGATGAAAAACTGTTTTTT
cdr3_aa: CASSPSHRGDEKLFF

v_call: TRBV28
d_call: -
j_call: TRBJ2-5
clone_size: -
cdr3_nt: TGTGCCACCGACGACTATGGGCAGCTAGAGACCCAGTACTTC
cdr3_aa: CATDDYGQLETQYF

v_call: TRBV27
d_call: TRBD1
j_call: TRBJ1-2
clone_size: -
cdr3_nt: TGTGCCAGCAGTTTATCGCCCCCGACAGGGGCCTGGGAAGGCTACACCTTC
cdr3_aa: CASSLSPPTGAWEGYTF

v_call: TRBV21-1
d_call: -
j_call: TRBJ2-7
clone_size: -
cdr3_nt: TGTGCCAGCAGCACCCGGGACAGGGGCTCCTACGAGCAGTACTTC
cdr3_aa: CASSTRDRGSYEQYF

v_call: TRBV3-1/TRBV3-2
d_call: TRBD2
j_call: TRBJ2-2
clone_size: -
cdr3_nt: TGTGCCAGCAGCCTCTCGGGGGGCACCGGGGAGCTGTTTTTT
cdr3_aa: CASSLSGGTGELFF

v_call: TRBV7-9
d_call: -
j_call: TRBJ1-2
clone_size: -
cdr3_nt: TGTGCCAGCAGCTTAGACAACTATGGCTACACCTTC
cdr3_aa: CASSLDNYGYTF

v_call: TRBV6-2/TRBV6-3
d_call: -
j_call: TRBJ2-7
clone_size: -
cdr3_nt: TGTGCCAGCAGCCTGGGCAGGGCGATCTACGAGCAGTACTTC
cdr3_aa: CASSLGRAIYEQYF

v_call: TRBV5-5
d_call: TRBD1
j_call: TRBJ1-5
clone_size: -
cdr3_nt: TGTGCCAGCAGCTTGAATGGACAGGCAATCAGGCCCCAGCATTTT
cdr3_aa: CASSLNGQAIRPQHF

v_call: TRBV28
d_call: TRBD1
j_call: TRBJ1-2
clone_size: -
cdr3_nt: TGTGCCAGCACCGGGACAGGGGACATCTATGGCTACACCTTC
cdr3_aa: CASTGTGDIYGYTF

v_call: TRBV6-6
d_call: -
j_call: TRBJ1-2
clone_size: -
cdr3_nt: TGTGCCAGCAGTCCCAGAGGCTCCAGGGGTCTGAACTATGGCTACACCTTC
cdr3_aa: CASSPRGSRGLNYGYTF

v_call: TRBV7-2
d_call: TRBD1
j_call: TRBJ2-1
clone_size: -
cdr3_nt: TGTGCCAGCAGCTTTAGGCAGGGGGCGTACAATGAGCAGTTCTTC
cdr3_aa: CASSFRQGAYNEQFF

v_call: TRBV5-1
d_call: TRBD2
j_call: TRBJ2-3
clone_size: -
cdr3_nt: TGCGCCAGCAGCTTGGAACCTAGCGGGGGGGCGGATACGCAGTATTTT
cdr3_aa: CASSLEPSGGADTQYF

v_call: TRBV19
d_call: -
j_call: TRBJ1-5
clone_size: -
cdr3_nt: TGTGCCAGTAGTAGAGTGCCAGGGGATTCGGGACAGCCCCAGCATTTT
cdr3_aa: CASSRVPGDSGQPQHF

v_call: TRBV6-1
d_call: TRBD2
j_call: TRBJ2-2
clone_size: -
cdr3_nt: TGTGCCAGCAGTGTCGAGGGGCGGGGGAAGGGGTCGTTATCCGGGGAGCTGTTTTTT
cdr3_aa: CASSVEGRGKGSLSGELFF

v_call: TRBV7-2
d_call: TRBD1
j_call: TRBJ2-7
clone_size: -
cdr3_nt: TGTGCCAGCAGCATGGACAGGGACTCCTACGAGCAGTACTTC
cdr3_aa: CASSMDRDSYEQYF

v_call: TRBV7-2
d_call: -
j_call: TRBJ1-2
clone_size: -
cdr3_nt: TGTGCCAGCAGCGTCAGGGGCCCCGGCGGCTACACCTTC
cdr3_aa: CASSVRGPGGYTF

v_call: TRBV2
d_call: TRBD1
j_call: TRBJ1-1
clone_size: -
cdr3_nt: TGTGCCAGCAGTGACAGGGGGCTCACTGAAGCTTTCTTT
cdr3_aa: CASSDRGLTEAFF

v_call: TRBV14
d_call: TRBD1
j_call: TRBJ2-1
clone_size: -
cdr3_nt: TGTGCCAGCAGCCAAGATAGGACAGGCCTATACAATGAGCAGTTCTTC
cdr3_aa: CASSQDRTGLYNEQFF

v_call: TRBV7-9
d_call: -
j_call: TRBJ1-6
clone_size: -
cdr3_nt: TGTGCCAGCAGCCAGGCGGCGGGGGAATGGACACCCCTCCACTTT
cdr3_aa: CASSQAAGEWTPLHF

v_call: TRBV19
d_call: TRBD1
j_call: TRBJ2-2
clone_size: -
cdr3_nt: TGTGCCAGTAGTATGGGGACAGGGGACGGGGAGCTGTTTTTT
cdr3_aa: CASSMGTGDGELFF

v_call: TRBV11-2
d_call: TRBD1
j_call: TRBJ2-2
clone_size: -
cdr3_nt: TGTGCCAGCAGCGGAGTGGACAGGGGGGCCGGGGAGCTGTTTTTT
cdr3_aa: CASSGVDRGAGELFF

v_call: TRBV6-2/TRBV6-3
d_call: TRBD1
j_call: TRBJ1-6
clone_size: -
cdr3_nt: TGTGCCAGCAGTGTCCTCGACAGGGGAAATTCACCCCTCCACTTT
cdr3_aa: CASSVLDRGNSPLHF

v_call: TRBV5-6
d_call: TRBD1
j_call: TRBJ1-5
clone_size: -
cdr3_nt: TGTGCCAGCAGCTTATTCGGACAGGGCTATCAGCCCCAGCATTTT
cdr3_aa: CASSLFGQGYQPQHF

v_call: TRBV27
d_call: TRBD2
j_call: TRBJ2-3
clone_size: -
cdr3_nt: TGTGCCAGCAGTTTTAGCGGGGGAGACACAGATACGCAGTATTTT
cdr3_aa: CASSFSGGDTDTQYF

v_call: TRBV3-1/TRBV3-2
d_call: TRBD1
j_call: TRBJ1-1
clone_size: -
cdr3_nt: TGTGCCAGCAGCCGCGGACAGGGGGCCATGAACACTGAAGCTTTCTTT
cdr3_aa: CASSRGQGAMNTEAFF

v_call: TRBV9
d_call: -
j_call: TRBJ2-3
clone_size: -
cdr3_nt: TGTGCCAGCAGCGATCCCATTAGTTCAGATACGCAGTATTTT
cdr3_aa: CASSDPISSDTQYF